The 20 T cell receptor beta chains below all came from one sample that was sequenced in a study of T cells expressing NK-cell markers. No DNA is given; TCRdb re-called the 5' RACE reads and lists each CDR3 protein once. The sample includes a few hundred thousand distinct CDR3 sequences. The specimen was blood T cells: a sorted CD56 or NKG2C T cell subset, CD4+ or CD8+ T cells, or bulk PBMC T cells (not recorded which). These receptors were collected from a woman in her fifties or sixties in good health.

The V and J genes are TRBV20-1 and TRBJ2-1; TCRdb's D call of TRBD2 is untestable without DNA. The CDR3 is 12 amino acids. CDR1 and CDR2 from the germline V gene are DFQATT and SNEGSKA (reference sequence). The CDR3 region is CSARVGDEEQFF.

The chain has TRBV12-3 or TRBV12-4 and TRBJ2-3; absent DNA, TCRdb's TRBD2 call cannot be checked. CDR3 length: 13 residues. The CDR3 spells CASREGSTDTQYF.

The genes are TRBV12-3 or TRBV12-4 and TRBJ2-1; the D call of TRBD1 rests on TCRdb alone, since no DNA is present to check it. This CDR3 region has 16 residues. The CDR3 spells CASSYGTRSSYNEQFF.

The rearrangement links TRBV24-1 to TRBJ2-5; the TRBD2 assignment by TCRdb is unverifiable without DNA. CDR3 length equals 18 residues. The germline gives CDR1 KGHDR, CDR2 SFDVKD. Here the CDR3 reads CATSDLGLAGGMKETQYF.

The rearrangement joins TRBV12-3 or TRBV12-4 to TRBJ2-7; as DNA is missing, the TRBD2 call by TCRdb cannot be tested. The CDR3 consists of 15 residues. The CDR3 loop reads CASSLTAGVGGEQYF.

The chain couples TRBV29-1 to TRBJ2-1; TCRdb gives TRBD1 as the D gene, but with no DNA this cannot be confirmed. CDR1 is SQVTM and CDR2 is ANQGSEA in the germline V gene. The CDR3 has 12 amino acids. The CDR3: CSAGQGGNEQFF.

The V call is TRBV9, the J call TRBJ2-1; TCRdb's D gene call, TRBD2, goes unchecked for lack of DNA. Germline V gene data show CDR1 as SGDLS and CDR2 as YYNGEE. The CDR3 contains 16 residues. CDR3 sequence reads: CASSVALAGGDNEQFF. Complete variable domain (other parts from reference TRBV9 and TRBJ2-1): DSGVTQTPKHLITATGQRVTLRCSPRSGDLSVYWYQQSLDQGLQFLIQYYNGEERAKGNILERFSAQQFPDLHSELNLSSLELGDSALYFCASSVALAGGDNEQFFGPGTRLTVL.

CDR3 residues: CASSPPMNTEAFF. The V and J genes are TRBV18 and TRBJ1-1. Germline V gene lookup returns CDR1 KGHSH and CDR2 LQKENI. The CDR3 runs 13 residues.

J is TRBJ2-1 and V is TRBV19; the TRBD1 assignment by TCRdb is unverifiable without DNA. CDR3 length: 13 amino acids. Germline assignment: CDR1 LNHDA and CDR2 SQIVND (reference sequence). This CDR3 reads CASSVQQGQEQFF.

The rearrangement uses TRBV7-9 and TRBJ2-2; the TCRdb D gene call, TRBD2, has no DNA to confirm it. Germline V gene data show CDR1 as SEHNR and CDR2 as FQNEAQ (reference sequence). This CDR3 region has 18 residues. The CDR3 is CASSAGTGTSVYTGELFF.

The V and J genes are TRBV5-1 and TRBJ2-7; the TRBD1 assignment by TCRdb is unverifiable without DNA. Germline assignment: CDR1 SGHRS and CDR2 YFSETQ. The CDR3 extends over 14 amino acids. The chain's CDR3 is CASRDNRGDDEQYF.

The J gene is TRBJ1-1, the V gene TRBV5-1. The CDR3 loop spans 16 amino acids. Germline loops: CDR1 SGHRS, CDR2 YFSETQ. The CDR3 is CASRVVNWTPNTEAFF. The full variable domain, with the rest looked up from reference TRBV5-1 and TRBJ1-1, is KAGVTQTPRYLIKTRGQQVTLSCSPISGHRSVSWYQQTPGQGLQFLFEYFSETQRNKGNFPGRFSGRQFSNSRSEMNVSTLELGDSALYLCASRVVNWTPNTEAFFGQGTRLTVV.

The chain recombines TRBV12-3 or TRBV12-4 with TRBJ2-2; TCRdb names TRBD1, which stays unverified in the absence of DNA. The CDR3 is 17 amino acids. The chain's CDR3 is CASSETGGRMLAGELFF.

The gene calls are TRBV5-6 and TRBJ1-5; TCRdb picks TRBD1, but there is no DNA to check that call. CDR1 is SGHDT and CDR2 is YYEEEE in the germline V gene. The CDR3 is 16 residues long. The CDR3 sequence: CASSLNRGLGYQPQHF.

The rearrangement links TRBV27 to TRBJ2-1; TCRdb returns TRBD2, unconfirmable since there is no DNA. CDR1 and CDR2 (germline): MNHEY, SMNVEV (reference sequence). The CDR3 is made up of 15 amino acids. This CDR3 reads CASSLWGGRAFEQFF.

The chain links TRBV6-5 to TRBJ2-3; TCRdb picks TRBD2, but there is no DNA to check that call. The germline gives CDR1 MNHEY, CDR2 SVGAGI. The CDR3 totals 12 residues. CDR3 sequence: CASYERAGREYF.

The chain couples TRBV5-6 to TRBJ2-2; TCRdb names TRBD1, which stays unverified in the absence of DNA. Germline CDR1 reads SGHDT; CDR2 reads YYEEEE. This CDR3 region has 15 residues. CDR3 sequence: CASSKFTGMTGELFF.

The rearrangement links TRBV2 to TRBJ2-5; the D call of TRBD1 rests on TCRdb alone, since no DNA is present to check it. This CDR3 is built from 12 residues. Germline V gene lookup returns CDR1 SNHLY and CDR2 FYNNEI. The CDR3 loop reads CASVPLQETQYF.

V is TRBV6-5 and J is TRBJ2-2; TCRdb proposes TRBD1, but this gene call is untestable without DNA. CDR1 and CDR2 (germline): MNHEY, SVGAGI. The CDR3 consists of 14 residues. This chain's CDR3 is CASGQGSNTGELFF.

This CDR3 reads CATLGQGRTGELFF. V and J are TRBV27 and TRBJ2-2; TCRdb's D gene call, TRBD1, goes unchecked for lack of DNA. In germline, CDR1 is MNHEY, CDR2 SMNVEV (reference sequence). This CDR3 comprises 14 residues.